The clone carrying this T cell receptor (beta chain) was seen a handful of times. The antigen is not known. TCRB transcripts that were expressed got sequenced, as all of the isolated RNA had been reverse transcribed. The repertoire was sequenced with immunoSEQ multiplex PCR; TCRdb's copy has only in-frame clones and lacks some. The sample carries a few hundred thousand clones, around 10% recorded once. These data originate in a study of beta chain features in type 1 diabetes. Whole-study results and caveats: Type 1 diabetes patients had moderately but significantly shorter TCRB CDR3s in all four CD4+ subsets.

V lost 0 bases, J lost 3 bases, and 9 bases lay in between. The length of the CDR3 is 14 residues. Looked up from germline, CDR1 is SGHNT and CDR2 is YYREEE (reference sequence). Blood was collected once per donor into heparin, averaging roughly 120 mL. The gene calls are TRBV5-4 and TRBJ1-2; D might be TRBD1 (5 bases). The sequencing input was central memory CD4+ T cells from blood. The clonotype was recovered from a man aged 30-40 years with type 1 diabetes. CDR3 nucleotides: TGTGCCAGCAGCTTGGCGGGGCGGGACTATGGCTACACCTTC. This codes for CASSLAGRDYGYTF.